The clone carrying this T cell receptor (beta chain) was seen only a few times. Central memory, naive, regulatory and stem cell-like memory CD4+ cells were sorted by CD45RO/CCR7/CD25/CD127/CD95/CD27. These data originate in a study of beta chain features in type 1 diabetes. Germline loops: CDR1 DFQATT, CDR2 SNEGSKA (reference sequence). The CDR3 consists of 10 residues. V lost 7 bases, J lost 3 bases, and 3 bases lay in between. As every portion of the isolated RNA was reverse transcribed, the sequencing read expressed TCRB transcripts. Assay: immunoSEQ multiplex PCR; the TCRdb copy retains only in-frame clones and omits some. This table holds roughly 370,000 clones, about 14% found once.

The chain carries TRBV20-1 and TRBJ2-2; D is unclear. The TCR originated in a man younger than 40 in good health. Sequencing input: naive CD4+ T cells from blood. CDR3 region: CSVDTGELFF. The CDR3 nucleotides read TGCAGTGTAGACACCGGGGAGCTGTTTTTT.